This T cell receptor beta chain appears in the sequencing data of a study of cytomegalovirus exposure and HLA in healthy donors. Germline CDR1 and CDR2: MNHEY and SMNVEV (reference sequence). The CDR3 runs to 15 residues. Trimming removed 7 bases from V and 2 bases from J; junction bases left unmatched: 4. Findings of the study overall: In vitro, three CMV-associated chains proved specific for CMV antigens.

As to this clone: The target antigen is unknown.

TCRdb's copy holds only in-frame clones and misses some; the assay was immunoSEQ multiplex PCR. This sample has 100,000 to 150,000 clones, with 89% found just once. The sequenced sample was PBMCs. The sequence derives from a man aged 30-40 years in good health and CMV-seronegative. The V gene is TRBV27, the J gene TRBJ1-6; 8 bases line up with TRBD1. The CDR3 loop is CASKTGVTYNSPLHF. The CDR3 DNA is TGTGCCAGCAAGACAGGGGTTACCTATAATTCACCCCTCCACTTT.